Following are 27 T cell receptor beta chains from one sample sequenced in a study of blood T cell repertoires in COVID-19. The method was immunoSEQ multiplex PCR; TCRdb's version includes in-frame clones alone and lacks a portion of them. Of over 250,000 clones in the sample, roughly 85% were seen once. The sample taken for sequencing was peripheral blood. The source of these receptors is a man in his forties or fifties with active or convalescent COVID-19.

The rearrangement joins TRBV3-1 (or the pseudogene TRBV3-2) to TRBJ1-5, with D possibly TRBD1 on 5 matching bases. The CDR3 is made up of 14 amino acids. CDR1 and CDR2 from the germline V gene are LGHDT and YNNKEL (reference sequence). Trimming left V 1 base short and J 10 bases short, with 14 bases between. CDR3: CASSQAALGLPQHF. CDR3 nucleotides: TGTGCCAGCAGCCAAGCCGCCTTGGGGCTCCCCCAGCATTTT.

V gene TRBV5-5 combines with J gene TRBJ1-3; a weak D match, TRBD1 (5 bases). The CDR3 covers 16 residues. Germline CDR1 reads SGHKS; CDR2 reads YYEKEE (reference sequence). The V end lost 4 bases, the J end lost 2 bases, and 16 bases lay between the germline ends. This CDR3 is CASSPLQRGAGNTIYF. In DNA form, the CDR3 reads TGTGCCAGCAGCCCATTACAGCGGGGGGCTGGAAACACCATATATTTT.

This clone was seen many times. The rearrangement uses TRBV19 and TRBJ2-5, with 10 nucleotides matching TRBD2. V dropped 3 bases and J dropped 5; count of bases not matched to a gene: 12. Germline V gene data show CDR1 as LNHDA and CDR2 as SQIVND (reference sequence). The CDR3 is 17 residues long. The CDR3 DNA reads as TGTGCCAGTAGTATGGGGGGCCTAGCGGGAGCCGTTGAGACCCAGTACTTC. This translates into CASSMGGLAGAVETQYF.

The chain couples TRBV25-1 to TRBJ1-4; TRBD1 agrees at 11 bases. This CDR3 region has 16 residues. J lost 8 bases, V lost 4 bases, and 9 bases had no gene match. Germline V gene sequence: CDR1 MGHDK, CDR2 SYGVNS. This CDR3 is CASSVGQGVGEEKLFF. CDR3 DNA sequence: TGTGCCAGCAGTGTGGGACAGGGGGTGGGTGAAGAAAAACTGTTTTTT.

The J gene is TRBJ1-5, the V gene TRBV19; 9 bases align to TRBD1. Trimming at V came to 7 bases and at J to 6 bases, leaving 16 bases not matched to a gene. The CDR3 runs to 17 residues. Germline V lookup: CDR1 LNHDA, CDR2 SQIVND (reference sequence). The DNA of the CDR3 is TGTGCCAGTACTCCTGGCCCCGGACAGGGGATTCCTCAGCCCCAGCATTTT. Protein: CASTPGPGQGIPQPQHF.

The chain combines TRBV4-1 with TRBJ2-1; 12 bases agree with TRBD2. Germline V gives CDR1 MGHRA, CDR2 YSYEKL. The CDR3 runs 16 residues. After removal of 1 base from V and 8 bases from J, the junction contained 6 bases not matched to a gene. DNA for the CDR3: TGCGCCAGCAGCCAAGGACTAGCGGGAGCCTGGGATGAGCAGTTCTTC. Its translation is CASSQGLAGAWDEQFF.

The chain links TRBV13 to TRBJ2-1; 10 bases align to TRBD2. The ends lost 5 bases at V and 9 bases at J; junction bases unmatched: 4. Germline loops: CDR1 PRHDT, CDR2 FYEKMQ (reference sequence). The CDR3 has 13 amino acids. CDR3: CASSKREGLEQFF. CDR3 sequence (DNA): TGTGCCAGCAGCAAGCGGGAGGGCCTTGAGCAGTTCTTC.

The rearrangement uses TRBV4-1 and TRBJ2-7; 9 bases agree with TRBD1. The CDR3 runs to 15 residues. Per germline, CDR1 MGHRA and CDR2 YSYEKL. J lost 4 bases, V lost 3 bases, and 7 bases had no gene match. CDR3 sequence reads: CASSQPGQGRYEQYF. DNA for the CDR3: TGCGCCAGCAGCCAGCCGGGACAGGGAAGGTACGAGCAGTACTTC.

This chain connects TRBV27 to TRBJ1-1; the D gene is possibly TRBD1 (6 bases). This CDR3 region has 14 residues. Germline V gives CDR1 MNHEY, CDR2 SMNVEV (reference sequence). The germline V and J ends were trimmed by 2 bases and 7 bases, with 14 bases remaining between them. CDR3 residues: CASSLTQGDREAFF. CDR3 in DNA: TGTGCCAGCAGTTTAACACAGGGCGACCGTGAAGCTTTCTTT.

The chain combines TRBV6-6 with TRBJ1-4; the D gene is possibly TRBD1 (6 bases). The V end lost 5 bases, the J end lost 7 bases, and 17 bases lay between the germline ends. CDR1 and CDR2 (germline): MNHNY, SVGAGI (reference sequence). The length of the CDR3 is 15 residues. The CDR3 DNA reads TGTGCCAGCAGTCTCCGCTCGGACAGACCTGAAAAACTGTTTTTT. Translation: CASSLRSDRPEKLFF.

This clone was detected a few times. V and J are TRBV9 and TRBJ1-2; D is possibly TRBD1 (6 bases). In germline, CDR1 is SGDLS, CDR2 YYNGEE. The CDR3 runs to 18 residues. The V end was cut by 0 bases, the J end by 2 bases, with 20 bases between. This CDR3 reads CASSVAEGTDSANYGYTF. The CDR3, as DNA: TGTGCCAGCAGCGTAGCTGAGGGAACGGACAGCGCGAACTATGGCTACACCTTC.

The chain uses TRBV5-8 and TRBJ2-5, with TRBD1 matching 7 bases. Germline lookup yields CDR1 SGHTS and CDR2 YDEGEE. The CDR3 sequence is 16 residues long. The V gene end was trimmed by 0 bases and the J gene end by 5 bases; junction bases not matched to a gene: 10. The CDR3 protein is CASSLGAGGVLETQYF. The CDR3 DNA sequence: TGTGCCAGCAGCTTGGGTGCAGGGGGAGTTCTGGAGACCCAGTACTTC.

The chain has TRBV24-1 and TRBJ1-2, with no clear D. The CDR3 has 12 residues. Germline loops: CDR1 KGHDR, CDR2 SFDVKD. Trimming pared 8 bases from V and 8 bases from J, leaving 14 bases between. This CDR3 reads CATNNGLSGYTF. The CDR3, as DNA: TGTGCCACCAACAACGGACTATCGGGCTACACCTTC.

This clone has only one observation. This chain connects TRBV6-5 to TRBJ1-6, with D possibly TRBD1 on 6 matching bases. In germline, CDR1 is MNHEY, CDR2 SVGAGI. The CDR3 length is 12 residues. The CDR3: CAGGHPTSPLHF. The DNA of the CDR3 is TGTGCTGGGGGACACCCGACTTCACCCCTCCACTTT.

The V and J genes are TRBV5-1 and TRBJ2-3, with 7 bases identical to TRBD1. The germline CDR1 and CDR2 sequences are SGHRS and YFSETQ. The ends lost 4 bases at V and 2 bases at J; junction bases unmatched: 1. The CDR3 totals 13 residues. Here the CDR3 reads CASSDRVTDTQYF. In DNA, the CDR3 is TGCGCCAGCAGCGACAGGGTCACAGATACGCAGTATTTT.

Only one count was recorded for this clone. The genes are TRBV18 and TRBJ2-1; unclear D gene. The CDR3 is 15 residues long. Germline CDR1 KGHSH, CDR2 LQKENI. Trimming stripped 6 bases from V and 1 base from J, with 13 bases between. The CDR3 loop reads CASSVGTGSYNEQFF. CDR3 sequence (DNA): TGTGCCAGCTCCGTGGGCACTGGGTCCTACAATGAGCAGTTCTTC.

V is TRBV4-3 and J is TRBJ2-1, with D hard to call. Trimming stripped 0 bases from V and 5 bases from J, with 11 bases between. This CDR3 contains 15 residues. Germline assignment: CDR1 LGHNA and CDR2 YSLEER. In nucleotides, the CDR3 is TGCGCCAGCAGCCAAGATCAGGCAGAAGACAATGAGCAGTTCTTC. Its translation: CASSQDQAEDNEQFF.

The chain couples TRBV4-3 to TRBJ2-2; the D is unclear. Germline V gives CDR1 LGHNA, CDR2 YSLEER. The CDR3 extends over 13 amino acids. V lost 0 bases and J lost 5, with 4 bases in between. DNA of the CDR3: TGCGCCAGCAGCCAAGATCGGACCGGGGAGCTGTTTTTT. Protein: CASSQDRTGELFF.

J is TRBJ1-6 and V is TRBV30; 9 nucleotides match TRBD1. V gave up 3 bases and J gave up 9 bases; unmatched junction bases: 6. The CDR3 consists of 14 residues. In germline, CDR1 is GTSNPN, CDR2 SVGIG (reference sequence). CDR3 nucleotide sequence: TGTGCCTGGAGCTTGGGACAGGGTCTTTCACCCCTCCACTTT. Its translation: CAWSLGQGLSPLHF.

This clone was counted a single time. Here the CDR3 reads CASSQDRGATRERTDTQYF. In DNA form, the CDR3 reads TGTGCCAGCAGCCAAGATCGTGGGGCTACGCGGGAGAGGACAGATACGCAGTATTTT. V is TRBV3-1 (or the pseudogene TRBV3-2) and J is TRBJ2-3; 7 nucleotides line up with TRBD2. The V gene end was trimmed by 0 bases and the J gene end by 3 bases; junction bases not matched to a gene: 15. There are 19 residues in the CDR3. CDR1 LGHDT and CDR2 YNNKEL come from the germline V gene (reference sequence).

The chain couples TRBV5-1 to TRBJ2-5, with D tentatively TRBD2 (5 bases). Trimming pared 0 bases from V and 5 bases from J, leaving 23 bases between. The CDR3 is 18 residues long. The germline gives CDR1 SGHRS, CDR2 YFSETQ. The CDR3: CASSLAGTAGGPRETQYF. CDR3 nucleotides: TGCGCCAGCAGCTTGGCCGGTACCGCGGGTGGGCCACGGGAGACCCAGTACTTC.

The rearrangement links TRBV7-2 to TRBJ2-1; D is ambiguous. The CDR3 extends over 13 amino acids. From germline, CDR1 is SGHTA and CDR2 FQGNSA. With 5 bases removed from V and 10 bases from J, the gap between germline ends came to 15 bases. This chain's CDR3 is CASSPARGGEQFF. CDR3 nucleotide sequence: TGTGCCAGCAGCCCGGCGCGAGGTGGGGAGCAGTTCTTC.

The chain recombines TRBV7-9 with TRBJ2-7; 7 nucleotides line up with TRBD2. From germline, CDR1 is SEHNR and CDR2 FQNEAQ (reference sequence). The length of the CDR3 is 17 residues. V shed 5 bases, J shed 3 bases, and the junction held 16 bases outside the gene matches. The CDR3 reads CASSPPAGRVGGYEQYF. The CDR3, as DNA: TGTGCCAGCAGCCCCCCTGCTGGGAGGGTCGGGGGCTACGAGCAGTACTTC.

The V and J genes are TRBV5-6 and TRBJ2-7; D gene unclear. Germline V gene sequence: CDR1 SGHDT, CDR2 YYEEEE. The CDR3 totals 13 residues. V lost 4 bases to trimming and J lost 4 bases, with 12 bases between them. CDR3 sequence: CASSPRLTYEQYF. The CDR3 region has the DNA TGTGCCAGCAGCCCAAGACTCACTTACGAGCAGTACTTC.

The genes are TRBV6-5 and TRBJ1-2; 11 bases are shared with TRBD1. With V trimmed by 10 bases and J by 7 bases, 11 bases remained unmatched. The germline V gene has CDR1 MNHEY and CDR2 SVGAGI. This CDR3 contains 14 residues. CDR3 DNA: TGTGCCACGAAACTTCCCGGGACAGGGGGTGGCTACACCTTC. It yields the protein CATKLPGTGGGYTF.

This clone appeared a single time. The chain links TRBV6-5 to TRBJ2-3; D perhaps matches TRBD1 (6 bases). The V end was cut by 5 bases, the J end by 5 bases, with 14 bases between. CDR1 is MNHEY, CDR2 SVGAGI, per germline. The CDR3 spans 14 residues. The CDR3 nucleotides are TGTGCCAGCAGTCCGTATAACAGGGAAGATACGCAGTATTTT. Amino acid sequence: CASSPYNREDTQYF.

The chain couples TRBV5-5 to TRBJ1-4; D is ambiguous. V lost 4 bases to trimming and J lost 7 bases, with 20 bases between them. The CDR3 totals 16 residues. Germline CDR1 is SGHKS and CDR2 is YYEKEE (reference sequence). CDR3 bases: TGTGCCAGCAGCCGGTATGAAAAGGTTGAGGGTGAAAAACTGTTTTTT. It translates to CASSRYEKVEGEKLFF.